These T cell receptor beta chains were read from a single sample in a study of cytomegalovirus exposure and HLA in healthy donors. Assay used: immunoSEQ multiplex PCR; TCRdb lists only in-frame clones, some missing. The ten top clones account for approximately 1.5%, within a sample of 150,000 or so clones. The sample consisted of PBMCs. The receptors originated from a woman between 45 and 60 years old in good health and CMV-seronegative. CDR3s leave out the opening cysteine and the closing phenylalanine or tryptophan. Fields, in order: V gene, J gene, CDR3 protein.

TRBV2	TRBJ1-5	ASSTQGAASNQPQH
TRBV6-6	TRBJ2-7	ASSSRTSGLYEQY
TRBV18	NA	ASSPRQGRTYEQY
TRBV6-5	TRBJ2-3	ASSSRGGGIPTQY
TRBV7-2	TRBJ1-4	ARPQGGYEKLF
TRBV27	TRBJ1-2	ASSRQGVSYNYGYT
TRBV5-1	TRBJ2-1	ASSLTEHNEQF
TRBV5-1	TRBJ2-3	ASSFGGRATDTQY
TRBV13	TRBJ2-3	ASSPLGGGADTQY
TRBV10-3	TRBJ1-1	AAGGTEAF
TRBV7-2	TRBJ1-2	ASSTANYGYT
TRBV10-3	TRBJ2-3	AIRVAGESTVTDTQY
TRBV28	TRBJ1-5	ASTPFDRGGRGNQPQH
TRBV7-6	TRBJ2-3	ASSPWVTAADTQY
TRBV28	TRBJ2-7	ASSSPRTGGGEQY
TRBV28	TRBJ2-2	ASSVYSRGNTGELF
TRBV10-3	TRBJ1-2	AISEGQDYGYT
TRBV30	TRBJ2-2	AWSVVPADRANTGELF
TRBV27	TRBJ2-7	ASSFRQGGYEQY
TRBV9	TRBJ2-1	ASSVVPGMIYNEQF
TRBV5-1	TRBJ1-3	ASSLVSRRDTIY
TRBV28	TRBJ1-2	ASQRPGDYGYT
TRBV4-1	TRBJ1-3	ASSAGAQYSGNTIY
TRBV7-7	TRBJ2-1	ASSEGLRGNEQF
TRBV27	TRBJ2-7	ASSSGTGVHEQY
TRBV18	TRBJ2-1	ASSQDSYNEQF
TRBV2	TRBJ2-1	ASSEAGTSGGGSYNEQF
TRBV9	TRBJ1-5	ASSPGDRDGQPQH
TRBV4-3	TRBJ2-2	ASSQDLQGTGELF
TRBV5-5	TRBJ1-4	ASSLFRGPATNEKLF
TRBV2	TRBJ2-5	ASTKTTGEETQY
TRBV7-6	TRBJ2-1	ASSSSGWVNEQF
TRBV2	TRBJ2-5	ASIEGQQETQY
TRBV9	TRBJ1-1	ASSVGDRMNTEAF
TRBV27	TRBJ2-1	ASSVLPGQGIVNEQF
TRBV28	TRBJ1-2	ASQGNYGYT
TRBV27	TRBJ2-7	ASSLKGFAEQY
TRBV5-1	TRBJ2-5	ASSLGARGQETQY
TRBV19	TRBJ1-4	ASSIREVTNEKLF
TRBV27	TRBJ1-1	ASSPRYRGANTEAF
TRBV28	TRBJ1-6	ASSTQGASYNSPLH
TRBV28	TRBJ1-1	ASSFLDRRNTEAF
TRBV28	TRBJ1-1	ATAGTDRWEAF
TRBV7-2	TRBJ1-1	ASRFNRGSTEAF
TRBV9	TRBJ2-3	ASSPTTDTQY
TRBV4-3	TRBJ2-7	ASSPGTSETYEQY
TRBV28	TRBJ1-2	ASSPPGQDYGYT
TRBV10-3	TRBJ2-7	AISELAYEQY
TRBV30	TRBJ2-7	AWSLGLAGGDEQY
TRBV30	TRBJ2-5	AWGTGGVETQY
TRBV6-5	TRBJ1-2	ASSDWAAYGYT